This TCR beta chain was captured in a study of esophageal squamous cell carcinoma under preoperative chemotherapy. CDR1 and CDR2 (germline): SGHVS, FNYEAQ. The junction had 16 bases not matched to a gene; V was cut back by 5 bases and J by 9 bases. The CDR3 covers 17 residues. TCRdb re-called the PCR reads through MiXCR, storing one row per CDR3 protein. The repertoire includes roughly 30,000 distinct CDR3 sequences, roughly 52% of them detected once, and over 9.5% sits in the top ten. Time point specified: before preoperative PTX-NDP chemotherapy. Preoperative chemotherapy with paclitaxel-nedaplatin was given to patients before surgery. By share, this clonotype counts as medium-sized (0.01 to 0.1%). Its specificity is unknown. Points from the study as a whole: After paclitaxel-nedaplatin, abundant clones were more likely to contract than amplify.

The biological material was taken from a patient given preoperative chemotherapy. The rearrangement links TRBV7-6 to TRBJ2-1, with 10 bases lining up with TRBD2. The TCR sequence derives from a human donor with esophageal squamous cell carcinoma. The donor label of this sample is uncertain. The CDR3 loop is CASSPVISGGGGGEQFF. The CDR3 DNA reads TGTGCCAGCAGCCCCGTTATCAGCGGGGGGGGGGGGGGTGAGCAGTTCTTC.